Below, 6 T cell receptor beta chains from the same sample are listed, as sequenced in a study of vaccination and CD4 T cells after COVID-19. Oncomine TCR Beta short-read sequencing was applied to DNA from cultured CD4+ T cells. Each CDR3 protein is one row after TCRdb ran MiXCR on the PCR reads. The sample shows about 18,000 distinct CDR3 sequences, over 45% of them seen only once. The sample's time point: late sampling 161 to 241 days after vaccination in three convalescent patients. Treatment: roughly nine-day PBMC culture with coronavirus spike peptide pools or control peptides (ViraFEST assay). These receptors lack a known antigen. Material: CD4+ T cells from blood, cultured in vitro, obtained about 7 months after SARS-CoV-2 vaccination. Receptors originate from a human donor who had recovered from COVID-19.

The chain recombines TRBV20-1 with TRBJ1-5; no definite D call. CDR1 is DFQATT, CDR2 SNEGSKA, per germline (reference sequence). V was trimmed by 3 bases and J by 4 bases, leaving 10 bases between them. The CDR3 has 13 residues. CDR3 residues: CSASRRLNQPQHF. Here the CDR3 DNA reads TGCAGTGCTAGCCGCAGGCTTAATCAGCCCCAGCATTTT.

This clonotype was seen only a few times. The V and J genes are TRBV24-1 and TRBJ1-5; the D is unclear. This CDR3 region has 12 residues. CDR1 is KGHDR, CDR2 SFDVKD, per germline. The V gene lost 1 base and the J gene lost 7 bases, with 4 bases spanning the gap. CDR3 in amino acids: CATSDFGQPQHF. The CDR3 region has the DNA TGTGCCACCAGTGATTTCGGGCAGCCCCAGCATTTT.

This clonotype was seen just once. The genes are TRBV6-5 and TRBJ2-5; D is possibly TRBD2 (6 bases). Trimming removed 0 bases from V and 6 bases from J, with 14 bases in between. This CDR3 comprises 15 residues. Germline CDR1 is MNHEY and CDR2 is SVGAGI. The CDR3, as DNA: TGTGCCAGCAGTTACTCGGGCGGGACGGGAAAGACCCAGTACTTC. Translating it yields CASSYSGGTGKTQYF.

J is TRBJ2-2 and V is TRBV20-1; D remains unclear. Trimming left V 6 bases short and J 0 bases short, with 8 bases between. CDR1 and CDR2 from the germline V gene are DFQATT and SNEGSKA (reference sequence). This CDR3 is 13 amino acids long. The DNA for the CDR3 is TGCAGTGCAGACGAGGCGAACACCGGGGAGCTGTTTTTT. Protein sequence: CSADEANTGELFF.

The CDR3 region has the DNA TGTGCCAGCAGTGACTCCCAGGGTTTCTTGAATTCACCCCTCCACTTT. Amino acid sequence: CASSDSQGFLNSPLHF. The chain links TRBV6-1 to TRBJ1-6; possible D gene TRBD1, 5 bases. V dropped 3 bases and J dropped 7 bases, with 16 bases sitting between them. The CDR3 has 16 residues. Germline V gene data show CDR1 as MNHNS and CDR2 as SASEGT.

The chain recombines TRBV19 with TRBJ2-5; TRBD2 agrees at 7 bases. The CDR3 covers 16 residues. Trimming took 6 bases from V and 7 from J; bases not matched to a gene: 17. In germline, CDR1 is LNHDA, CDR2 SQIVND (reference sequence). CDR3 in amino acids: CASRNLVDGGGGTQYF. The DNA for the CDR3 is TGTGCCAGTAGGAATCTCGTAGACGGTGGCGGGGGGACCCAGTACTTC.